The rows below give T cell receptor beta chains drawn from one sample of a study of spatial heterogeneity in lung cancer. TCRdb reprocessed the 5' RACE reads with MiXCR, giving one entry per CDR3 protein. The repertoire includes some 87,000 distinct CDR3 sequences, roughly 8.7% of them detected once, and roughly 7.2% sits in the top ten. Sample: PBMCs, taken at surgery. The origin of the receptors is a male donor with early-stage non-small cell lung cancer. The CDR3 runs from the conserved cysteine through the conserved F or W. The D gene is left open where the match is weak. Expanded clones get a size class; other rows say once, few or many, or leave the size out.

v_gene: TRBV4-3
j_gene: TRBJ2-1
d_gene: .
abundance: many
CDR3aa: CASSHLSHQRAYNEQFF
CDR3nt: TGCGCCAGCAGCCATCTTTCCCACCAGCGGGCCTACAATGAGCAGTTCTTC

v_gene: TRBV18
j_gene: TRBJ1-5
d_gene: TRBD1
abundance: many
CDR3aa: CASSRSGQGVQHF
CDR3nt: TGTGCCAGCTCCCGCTCAGGACAGGGCGTCCAGCATTTT

v_gene: TRBV24-1
j_gene: TRBJ1-5
d_gene: .
abundance: few
CDR3aa: CATSDDPYSNQPQHF
CDR3nt: TGTGCCACCAGTGATGACCCTTATAGCAATCAGCCCCAGCATTTT

v_gene: TRBV6-4
j_gene: TRBJ2-3
d_gene: .
abundance: .
CDR3aa: CASSITRTDTQYF
CDR3nt: TGTGCCAGCAGTATAACCCGCACAGATACGCAGTATTTT

v_gene: TRBV5-1
j_gene: TRBJ1-4
d_gene: TRBD1
abundance: .
CDR3aa: CASSTGTANEKLFF
CDR3nt: TGCGCCAGCAGCACCGGGACAGCTAATGAAAAACTGTTTTTT

v_gene: TRBV28
j_gene: TRBJ1-2
d_gene: .
abundance: .
CDR3aa: CASSLTAKGYTF
CDR3nt: TGTGCCAGCAGTTTGACGGCAAAAGGCTACACCTTC

v_gene: TRBV12-3/TRBV12-4
j_gene: TRBJ2-5
d_gene: TRBD1
abundance: few
CDR3aa: CASSSDRGEETQYF
CDR3nt: TGTGCCAGCAGTTCGGACAGGGGGGAAGAGACCCAGTACTTC

v_gene: TRBV20-1
j_gene: TRBJ2-3
d_gene: TRBD1
abundance: many
CDR3aa: CSASARGQGRTDTQYF
CDR3nt: TGCAGTGCTAGCGCTCGCGGACAGGGTAGGACAGATACGCAGTATTTT

v_gene: TRBV2
j_gene: TRBJ2-2
d_gene: TRBD2
abundance: .
CDR3aa: CASSKERGDTGELFF
CDR3nt: TGTGCCAGCAGTAAGGAGCGGGGAGACACCGGGGAGCTGTTTTTT

v_gene: TRBV29-1
j_gene: TRBJ1-5
d_gene: .
abundance: many
CDR3aa: CSVGPDRYQPQHF
CDR3nt: TGCAGCGTTGGGCCCGACAGATATCAGCCCCAGCATTTT

v_gene: TRBV18
j_gene: TRBJ1-1
d_gene: .
abundance: .
CDR3aa: CASSPEVNTEAFF
CDR3nt: TGTGCCAGCTCACCCGAAGTGAACACTGAAGCTTTCTTT

v_gene: TRBV23-1
j_gene: TRBJ2-2
d_gene: .
abundance: many
CDR3aa: CASSQGQGRRELFF
CDR3nt: TGCGCCAGCAGCCAGGGGCAGGGTCGACGGGAGCTGTTTTTT

v_gene: TRBV20-1
j_gene: TRBJ2-5
d_gene: .
abundance: many
CDR3aa: CSARDLEEGTQYF
CDR3nt: TGCAGTGCTAGAGATCTCGAAGAGGGGACCCAGTACTTC

v_gene: TRBV2
j_gene: TRBJ1-1
d_gene: .
abundance: .
CDR3aa: CASSEPRGGATEAFF
CDR3nt: TGTGCCAGCAGTGAACCCAGGGGAGGGGCGACTGAAGCTTTCTTT

v_gene: TRBV7-7
j_gene: TRBJ2-1
d_gene: .
abundance: .
CDR3aa: CASSLRGGSSYNEQFF
CDR3nt: TGTGCCAGCAGCTTACGAGGCGGGTCCTCCTACAATGAGCAGTTCTTC

v_gene: TRBV7-2
j_gene: TRBJ2-3
d_gene: TRBD2
abundance: .
CDR3aa: CASSPGTSGATDTQYF
CDR3nt: TGTGCCAGCAGCCCCGGGACTAGCGGGGCCACAGATACGCAGTATTTT

v_gene: TRBV20-1
j_gene: TRBJ2-7
d_gene: .
abundance: .
CDR3aa: CSACRDLDNYEQYF
CDR3nt: TGCAGTGCTTGCCGGGACTTGGATAATTACGAGCAGTACTTC

v_gene: TRBV9
j_gene: TRBJ1-2
d_gene: .
abundance: .
CDR3aa: CASSVGPGGYTF
CDR3nt: TGTGCCAGCAGCGTAGGTCCCGGGGGCTACACCTTC

v_gene: TRBV10-2
j_gene: TRBJ1-6
d_gene: TRBD1
abundance: few
CDR3aa: CASREDQGANSPLHF
CDR3nt: TGCGCCAGCAGGGAAGACCAGGGGGCCAATTCACCCCTCCACTTT

v_gene: TRBV6-5
j_gene: TRBJ1-5
d_gene: .
abundance: few
CDR3aa: CASSQSRQGLSQPQHF
CDR3nt: TGTGCCAGCAGTCAGTCCCGACAAGGGCTTAGTCAGCCCCAGCATTTT

v_gene: TRBV18
j_gene: TRBJ1-3
d_gene: TRBD1
abundance: .
CDR3aa: CASSPFGQGAGNTIYF
CDR3nt: TGTGCCAGCTCACCATTCGGACAGGGGGCTGGAAACACCATATATTTT

v_gene: TRBV27
j_gene: TRBJ2-1
d_gene: .
abundance: few
CDR3aa: CASSSRNNEQFF
CDR3nt: TGTGCCAGCAGTTCCAGAAACAATGAGCAGTTCTTC

v_gene: TRBV9
j_gene: TRBJ2-5
d_gene: .
abundance: few
CDR3aa: CASSLGGAAQETQYF
CDR3nt: TGTGCCAGCAGCCTAGGAGGGGCAGCTCAAGAGACCCAGTACTTC

v_gene: TRBV18
j_gene: TRBJ1-4
d_gene: .
abundance: .
CDR3aa: CASSPNLGISTNEKLFF
CDR3nt: TGTGCCAGCTCACCCAACCTAGGGATTTCAACTAATGAAAAACTGTTTTTT

v_gene: TRBV5-5
j_gene: TRBJ1-5
d_gene: TRBD1
abundance: many
CDR3aa: CASSFSGTGGQPQHF
CDR3nt: TGTGCCAGCAGCTTTTCCGGGACAGGGGGCCAGCCCCAGCATTTT

v_gene: TRBV7-6
j_gene: TRBJ1-1
d_gene: .
abundance: .
CDR3aa: CASSLGLGRVTEAFF
CDR3nt: TGTGCCAGCAGCTTAGGACTGGGCAGGGTGACTGAAGCTTTCTTT

v_gene: TRBV5-1
j_gene: TRBJ2-1
d_gene: TRBD2
abundance: .
CDR3aa: CASSLLASGSTEQFF
CDR3nt: TGCGCCAGCAGCTTGCTTGCTAGCGGGAGTACTGAGCAGTTCTTC

v_gene: TRBV6-6
j_gene: TRBJ2-3
d_gene: TRBD2
abundance: few
CDR3aa: CASSYPKSGRAGDTQYF
CDR3nt: TGTGCCAGCAGTTACCCTAAGAGCGGGAGGGCCGGAGATACGCAGTATTTT

v_gene: TRBV27
j_gene: TRBJ2-7
d_gene: .
abundance: many
CDR3aa: CASSTSRPGPYEQYF
CDR3nt: TGTGCCAGCAGTACCTCGAGACCAGGGCCCTACGAGCAGTACTTC

v_gene: TRBV2
j_gene: TRBJ2-3
d_gene: TRBD1
abundance: few
CDR3aa: CASTAQGLSTDTQYF
CDR3nt: TGTGCCAGCACCGCACAGGGGTTGTCCACAGATACGCAGTATTTT

v_gene: TRBV3-1
j_gene: TRBJ1-1
d_gene: .
abundance: many
CDR3aa: CASSHSTGEAFF
CDR3nt: TGTGCCAGCAGCCACAGCACAGGTGAAGCTTTCTTT